This T cell receptor beta chain came from a study of graft-versus-host responses after intestinal transplantation. Study as a whole: Recipients had multivisceral, liver-intestinal, or isolated intestinal transplants. After anti-thymocyte globulin induction, recipients took tacrolimus and steroids for 3 to 4 years.

This CDR3 has 10 amino acids. Germline CDR1 and CDR2: LGHNT and FRNRAP. V was trimmed by 8 bases and J by 5 bases, leaving 6 bases between them. Generated by immunoSEQ multiplex PCR, the TCRdb table keeps only in-frame clones and is missing some. The repertoire has fewer than 55,000 clones, roughly 95% of them found once; the top ten carry around 0.23%. Study-wide points: Allografts from individuals with graft-donor T cell macrochimerism displayed high graft-versus-host to host-versus-graft clonal ratios. In recipient marrow, GvH clones were found, and some appeared first in ileum or blood.

On this clone itself: Antigen unknown.

The sample consisted of unstimulated CD8+ T cells sorted from spleen or lymph node cells, taken before transplant. The TCR sequence derives from a human donor who was the organ donor for an intestinal transplant. The rearrangement uses TRBV12-5 and TRBJ1-1, with D uncertain. CDR3 loop: CASFGTEAFF. The CDR3 DNA reads as TGTGCTAGTTTCGGAACTGAAGCTTTCTTT.